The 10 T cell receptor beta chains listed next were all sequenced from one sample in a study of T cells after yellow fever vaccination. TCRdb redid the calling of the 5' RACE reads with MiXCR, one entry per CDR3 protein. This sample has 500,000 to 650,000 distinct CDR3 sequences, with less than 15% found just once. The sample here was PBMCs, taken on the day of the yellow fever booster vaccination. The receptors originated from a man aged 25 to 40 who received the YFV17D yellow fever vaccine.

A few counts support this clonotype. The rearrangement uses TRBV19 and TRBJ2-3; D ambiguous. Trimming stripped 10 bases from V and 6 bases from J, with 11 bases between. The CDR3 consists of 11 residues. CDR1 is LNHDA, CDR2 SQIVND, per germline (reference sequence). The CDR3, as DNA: TGTGCCACCCGGTGGGTGGATACGCAGTATTTT. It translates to CATRWVDTQYF.

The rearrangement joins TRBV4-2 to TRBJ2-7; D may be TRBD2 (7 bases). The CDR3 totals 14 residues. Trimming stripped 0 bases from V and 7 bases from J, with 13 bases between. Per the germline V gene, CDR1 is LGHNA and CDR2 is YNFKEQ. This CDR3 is CASSQDRGAGEQYF. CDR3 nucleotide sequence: TGTGCCAGCAGCCAAGATCGGGGGGCGGGAGAGCAGTACTTC.

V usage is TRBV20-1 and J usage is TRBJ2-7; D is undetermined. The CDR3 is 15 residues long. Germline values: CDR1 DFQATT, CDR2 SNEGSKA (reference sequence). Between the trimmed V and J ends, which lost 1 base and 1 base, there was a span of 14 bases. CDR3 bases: TGCAGTGCTAGAGTCTTCCGAGGCGCATCCTACGAGCAGTACTTC. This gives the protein CSARVFRGASYEQYF.

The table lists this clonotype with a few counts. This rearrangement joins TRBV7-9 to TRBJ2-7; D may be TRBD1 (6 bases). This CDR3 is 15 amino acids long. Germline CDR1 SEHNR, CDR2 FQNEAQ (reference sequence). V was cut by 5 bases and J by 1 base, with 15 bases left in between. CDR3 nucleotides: TGTGCCAGCAGCCGACGTGGACAGCTGTCCTACGAGCAGTACTTC. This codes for CASSRRGQLSYEQYF. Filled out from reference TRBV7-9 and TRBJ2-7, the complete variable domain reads DTGVSQNPRHKITKRGQNVTFRCDPISEHNRLYWYRQTLGQGPEFLTYFQNEAQLEKSRLLSDRFSAERPKGSFSTLEIQRTEQGDSAMYLCASSRRGQLSYEQYFGPGTRLTVT.

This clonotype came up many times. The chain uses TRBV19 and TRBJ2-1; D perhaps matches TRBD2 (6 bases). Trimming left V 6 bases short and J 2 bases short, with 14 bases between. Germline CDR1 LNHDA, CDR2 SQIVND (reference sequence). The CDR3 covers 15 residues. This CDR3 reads CASRIAGNTYNEQFF. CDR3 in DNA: TGTGCCAGTAGGATTGCGGGAAACACCTACAATGAGCAGTTCTTC.

For the CDR3, the DNA is TGCAGTGCTAGCGGGACACCCTCTGGAAACACCATATATTTT. This codes for CSASGTPSGNTIYF. This sequence joins TRBV20-1 and TRBJ1-3; possibly TRBD1 for D (6 bases). Germline V gene lookup returns CDR1 DFQATT and CDR2 SNEGSKA (reference sequence). The CDR3 length is 14 residues. V dropped 3 bases and J dropped 0 bases, with 9 bases sitting between them.

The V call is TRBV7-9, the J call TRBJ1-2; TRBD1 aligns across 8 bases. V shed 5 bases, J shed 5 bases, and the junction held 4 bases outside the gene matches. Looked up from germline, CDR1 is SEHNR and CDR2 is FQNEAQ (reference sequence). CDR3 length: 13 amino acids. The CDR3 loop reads CASSLRTGYGYTF. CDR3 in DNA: TGTGCCAGCAGCCTTCGGACAGGGTATGGCTACACCTTC.

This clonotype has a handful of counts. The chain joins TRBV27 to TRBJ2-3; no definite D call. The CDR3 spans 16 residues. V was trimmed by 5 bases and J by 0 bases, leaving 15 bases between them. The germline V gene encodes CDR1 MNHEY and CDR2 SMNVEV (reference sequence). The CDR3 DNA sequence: TGTGCCAGCAGTGCCCAGGTGAACCCTAGCACAGATACGCAGTATTTT. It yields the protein CASSAQVNPSTDTQYF.

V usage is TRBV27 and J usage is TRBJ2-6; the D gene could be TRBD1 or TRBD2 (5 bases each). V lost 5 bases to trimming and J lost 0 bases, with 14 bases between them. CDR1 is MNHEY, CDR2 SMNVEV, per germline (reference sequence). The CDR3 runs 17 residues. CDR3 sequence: CASSPIPGRSGANVLTF. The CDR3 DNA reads TGTGCCAGCAGTCCCATCCCGGGACGCTCTGGGGCCAACGTCCTGACTTTC. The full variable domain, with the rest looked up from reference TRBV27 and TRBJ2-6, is EAQVTQNPRYLITVTGKKLTVTCSQNMNHEYMSWYRQDPGLGLRQIYYSMNVEVTDKGDVPEGYKVSRKEKRNFPLILESPSPNQTSLYFCASSPIPGRSGANVLTFGAGSRLTVL.

CDR3 nucleotides: TGTGCCAGCAGCCTCAGGGGAGCTACAGATACGCAGTATTTT. Translated: CASSLRGATDTQYF. J is TRBJ2-3 and V is TRBV7-9; a possible D gene is TRBD1 (6 bases). Germline-derived CDR1 and CDR2 are SEHNR and FQNEAQ (reference sequence). With 5 bases removed from V and 3 bases from J, the gap between germline ends came to 12 bases. The CDR3 extends over 14 amino acids.